The 10 T cell receptor beta chains reported below all come from one sample, sequenced in a study of CD8+CD57+ T cells in acquired aplastic anemia. Genomic DNA templated the TCR beta VDJ and CDR3 profiling. TCRdb called the reads again in MiXCR, with one record for every CDR3 protein. The table shows some 170,000 distinct CDR3 sequences, with around 48% occurring only once. Individuals selected for sequencing had exhibited CD8+CD57+ cell expansion on flow cytometry. Sequenced material: sorted CD4+, CD8+, or CD8+CD57+ T cells (not recorded which) from PBMCs. Receptor source: a human donor with aplastic anemia.

V gene TRBV15 combines with J gene TRBJ2-1; TRBD1 matches 9 bases. Trimming removed 4 bases from V and 6 bases from J; junction bases left unmatched: 13. CDR1 LNHNV and CDR2 YYDKDF come from the germline V gene (reference sequence). The CDR3 contains 17 residues. The CDR3 DNA reads as TGTGCCACCAGCACCCTCTCCGGACAGGGGCCTATCAATGAGCAGTTCTTC. This translates into CATSTLSGQGPINEQFF.

As for this clonotype: At one end, the junction sequence differs from germline, possibly due to a read error. The chain carries TRBV4-1 and TRBJ2-7, with TRBD1 matching over 8 bases. Germline values: CDR1 MGHRA, CDR2 YSYEKL. This CDR3 spans 15 amino acids. In DNA form, the CDR3 reads TGCGCCGGCAGACAAGGGACAGGCAACACCTACGAGCAGTACTTC. Translation gives CAGRQGTGNTYEQYF.

This clonotype was counted ten times or more. This chain connects TRBV11-2 to TRBJ2-1; 7 bases are shared with TRBD1. There are 16 residues in the CDR3. The germline gives CDR1 SGHAT, CDR2 FQNNGV. V shed 2 bases and J 4 bases; nucleotides not matched to a gene: 8. CDR3 in DNA: TGTGCCAGCAGCTTACGCCGCCAGGGGGAGTACAATGAGCAGTTCTTC. It codes for CASSLRRQGEYNEQFF.

The rearrangement uses TRBV5-4 and TRBJ1-2; 7 positions agree with TRBD1. The V gene end was trimmed by 2 bases and the J gene end by 0 bases; junction bases not matched to a gene: 4. The CDR3 covers 15 residues. Germline lookup yields CDR1 SGHNT and CDR2 YYREEE (reference sequence). The CDR3 nucleotides read TGTGCCAGCAGCTTCACCGGACAGGCTAACTATGGCTACACCTTC. It is translated as CASSFTGQANYGYTF.

The chain employs TRBV15 and TRBJ2-3; 9 bases map to TRBD1. The junction had 8 bases not matched to a gene; V was cut back by 3 bases and J by 7 bases. The germline gives CDR1 LNHNV, CDR2 YYDKDF (reference sequence). CDR3 length: 15 amino acids. The CDR3 spells CATSSSGTGSHTQYF. CDR3 nucleotides: TGTGCCACCAGCAGCTCCGGGACAGGGTCACATACGCAGTATTTT.

About this clonotype itself: Relative to the germline gene, one junction end is altered; a read error may explain this. The chain joins TRBV12-3 or TRBV12-4 to TRBJ2-7; D is ambiguous. This CDR3 contains 11 residues. CDR3 coding DNA: TGCGCCAGCAGCACAGACTACGAGCAGTACTTC. Its translation is CASSTDYEQYF.

Notes on this clonotype: One end of the junction varies from germline; a read error may be responsible. The rearrangement uses TRBV24-1 and TRBJ1-5; possible D gene TRBD1, 6 bases. The germline gives CDR1 KGHDR, CDR2 SFDVKD. The CDR3 length is 14 residues. CDR3 amino acids: CAISDPTGIQPQHF. The CDR3 DNA reads as TGTGCCATCAGTGATCCCACAGGGATTCAGCCCCAGCATTTT.

The chain is built from TRBV25-1 and TRBJ2-7; D may be TRBD1 or TRBD2 (5 bases each). V lost 1 base and J lost 0, with 10 bases in between. Germline CDR1 reads MGHDK; CDR2 reads SYGVNS. The CDR3 is 15 residues long. The CDR3 reads CASSELGDSSYEQYF. The CDR3 DNA sequence: TGTGCCAGCAGTGAATTGGGGGATAGCTCCTACGAGCAGTACTTC.

This clonotype appeared many times. This rearrangement joins TRBV11-3 to TRBJ2-5; 7 nucleotides match TRBD1. The CDR3 spans 15 residues. V was clipped by 5 bases and J by 4 bases; unmatched bases: 10. Germline lookup yields CDR1 SGHNT and CDR2 YENEEA. In nucleotides, the CDR3 is TGTGCCAGCAGCCGGGGAGAGGGGGCAGGAGAGACCCAGTACTTC. Translating it yields CASSRGEGAGETQYF.

Regarding this clonotype: A much larger clone differs by one base, so this may be a read error. The CDR3 reads CAGSLSRPGTGFPEQYF. CDR3 DNA sequence: TGTGCCGGCAGTTTATCGCGACCCGGGACAGGGTTTCCCGAGCAGTACTTC. The chain joins TRBV12-3 or TRBV12-4 to TRBJ2-7; 9 positions agree with TRBD1. CDR3 length: 17 amino acids.